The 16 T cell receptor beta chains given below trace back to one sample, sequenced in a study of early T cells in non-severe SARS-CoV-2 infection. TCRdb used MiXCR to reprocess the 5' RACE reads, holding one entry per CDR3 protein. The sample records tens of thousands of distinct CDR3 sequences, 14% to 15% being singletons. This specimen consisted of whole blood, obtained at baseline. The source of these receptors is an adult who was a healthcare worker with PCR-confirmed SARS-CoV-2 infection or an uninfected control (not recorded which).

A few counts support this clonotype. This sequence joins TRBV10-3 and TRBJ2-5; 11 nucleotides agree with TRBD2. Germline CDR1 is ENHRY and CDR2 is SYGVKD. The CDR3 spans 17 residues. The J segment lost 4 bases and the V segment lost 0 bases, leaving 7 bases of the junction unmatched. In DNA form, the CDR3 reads TGTGCCATCAGTGAGTCGGCTAGCGGGAGGTCTGGAGAGACCCAGTACTTC. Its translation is CAISESASGRSGETQYF.

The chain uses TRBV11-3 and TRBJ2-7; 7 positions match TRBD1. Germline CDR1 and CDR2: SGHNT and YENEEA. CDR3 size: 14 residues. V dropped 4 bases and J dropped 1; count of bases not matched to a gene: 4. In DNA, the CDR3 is TGTGCCAGCAGCTATCGGGGACAGTCCTACGAGCAGTACTTC. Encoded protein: CASSYRGQSYEQYF.

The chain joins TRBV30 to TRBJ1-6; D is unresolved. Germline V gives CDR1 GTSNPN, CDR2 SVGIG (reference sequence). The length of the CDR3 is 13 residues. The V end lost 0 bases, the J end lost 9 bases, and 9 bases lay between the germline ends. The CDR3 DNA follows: TGTGCCTGGAGTGTATATCGGGGTTCACCCCTCCACTTT. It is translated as CAWSVYRGSPLHF. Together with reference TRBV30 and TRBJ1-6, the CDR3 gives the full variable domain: SQTIHQWPATLVQPVGSPLSLECTVEGTSNPNLYWYRQAAGRGLQLLFYSVGIGQISSEVPQNLSASRPQDRQFILSSKKLLLSDSGFYLCAWSVYRGSPLHFGNGTRLTVT.

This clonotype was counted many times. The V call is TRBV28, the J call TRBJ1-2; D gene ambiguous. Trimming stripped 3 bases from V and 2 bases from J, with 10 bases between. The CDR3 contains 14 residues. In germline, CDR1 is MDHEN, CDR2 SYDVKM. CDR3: CASSLGNFNYGYTF. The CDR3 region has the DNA TGTGCCAGCAGTTTGGGTAATTTCAACTATGGCTACACCTTC.

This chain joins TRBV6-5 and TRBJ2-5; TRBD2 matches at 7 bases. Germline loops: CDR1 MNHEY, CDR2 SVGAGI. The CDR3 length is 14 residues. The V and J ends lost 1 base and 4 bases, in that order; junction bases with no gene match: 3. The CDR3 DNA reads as TGTGCCAGCAGTTACTTGGCGGGAGCAGAGACCCAGTACTTC. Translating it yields CASSYLAGAETQYF.

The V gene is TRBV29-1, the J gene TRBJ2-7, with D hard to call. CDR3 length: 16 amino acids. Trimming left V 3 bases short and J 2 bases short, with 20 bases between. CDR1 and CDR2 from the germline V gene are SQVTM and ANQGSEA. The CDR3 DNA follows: TGCAGCGTTGACGCCCGGCTCCAAGTACCCCCCTACGAGCAGTACTTC. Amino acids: CSVDARLQVPPYEQYF.

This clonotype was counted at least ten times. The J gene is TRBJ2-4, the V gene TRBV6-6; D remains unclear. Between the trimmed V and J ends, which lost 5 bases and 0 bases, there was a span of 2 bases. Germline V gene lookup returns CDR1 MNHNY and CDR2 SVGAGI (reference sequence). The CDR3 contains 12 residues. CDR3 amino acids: CASSKAKNIQYF. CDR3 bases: TGTGCCAGCAGTAAAGCCAAAAACATTCAGTACTTC.

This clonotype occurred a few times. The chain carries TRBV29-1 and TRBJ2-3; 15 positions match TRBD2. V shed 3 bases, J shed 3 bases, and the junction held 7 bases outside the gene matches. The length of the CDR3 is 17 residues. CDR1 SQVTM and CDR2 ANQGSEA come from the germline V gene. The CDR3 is CSVDPGLAGGSTDTQYF. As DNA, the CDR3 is TGCAGCGTTGATCCGGGACTAGCGGGGGGCTCGACAGATACGCAGTATTTT.

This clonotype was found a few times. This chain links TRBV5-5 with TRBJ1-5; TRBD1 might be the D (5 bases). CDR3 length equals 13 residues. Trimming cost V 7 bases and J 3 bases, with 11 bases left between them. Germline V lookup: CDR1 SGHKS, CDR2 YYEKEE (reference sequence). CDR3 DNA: TGTGCCAGCGGTGGGGACCTCAATCAGCCCCAGCATTTT. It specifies CASGGDLNQPQHF. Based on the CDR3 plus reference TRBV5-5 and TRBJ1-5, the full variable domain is DAGVTQSPTHLIKTRGQQVTLRCSPISGHKSVSWYQQVLGQGPQFIFQYYEKEERGRGNFPDRFSARQFPNYSSELNVNALLLGDSALYLCASGGDLNQPQHFGDGTRLSIL.

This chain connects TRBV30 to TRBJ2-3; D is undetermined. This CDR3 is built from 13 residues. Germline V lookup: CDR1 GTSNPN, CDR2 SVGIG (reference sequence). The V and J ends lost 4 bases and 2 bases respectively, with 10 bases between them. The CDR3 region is CAWIPGSTDTQYF. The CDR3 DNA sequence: TGTGCCTGGATCCCCGGGTCCACAGATACGCAGTATTTT.

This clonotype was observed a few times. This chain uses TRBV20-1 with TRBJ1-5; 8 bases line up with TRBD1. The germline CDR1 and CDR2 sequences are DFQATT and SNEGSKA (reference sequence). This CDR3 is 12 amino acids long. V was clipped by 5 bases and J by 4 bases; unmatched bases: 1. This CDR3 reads CSAWTGNQPQHF. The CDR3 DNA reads TGCAGTGCTTGGACAGGGAATCAGCCCCAGCATTTT.

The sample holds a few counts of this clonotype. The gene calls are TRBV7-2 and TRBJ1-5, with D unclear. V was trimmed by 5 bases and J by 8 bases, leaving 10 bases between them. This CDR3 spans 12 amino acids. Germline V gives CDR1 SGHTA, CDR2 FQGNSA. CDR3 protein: CASSPYKEPQHF. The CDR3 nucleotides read TGTGCCAGCAGCCCTTACAAGGAGCCCCAGCATTTT.

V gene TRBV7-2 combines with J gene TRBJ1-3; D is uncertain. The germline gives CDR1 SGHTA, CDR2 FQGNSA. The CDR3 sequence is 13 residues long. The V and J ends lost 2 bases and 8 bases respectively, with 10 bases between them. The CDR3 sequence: CASSLFKEDTIYF. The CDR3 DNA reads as TGTGCCAGCAGCTTATTTAAAGAGGACACCATATATTTT.

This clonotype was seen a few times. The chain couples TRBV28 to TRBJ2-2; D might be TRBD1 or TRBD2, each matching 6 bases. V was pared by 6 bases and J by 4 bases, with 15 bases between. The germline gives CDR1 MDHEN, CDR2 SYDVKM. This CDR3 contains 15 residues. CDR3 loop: CASRPGALVTGELFF. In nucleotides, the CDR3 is TGTGCCAGCAGGCCGGGGGCGCTGGTCACCGGGGAGCTGTTTTTT.

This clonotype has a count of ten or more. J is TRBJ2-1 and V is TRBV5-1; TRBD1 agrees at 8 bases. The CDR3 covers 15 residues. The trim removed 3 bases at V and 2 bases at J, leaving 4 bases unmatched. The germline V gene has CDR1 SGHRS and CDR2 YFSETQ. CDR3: CASSSQGGAYNEQFF. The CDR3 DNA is TGCGCCAGCAGCTCACAGGGGGGCGCCTACAATGAGCAGTTCTTC.

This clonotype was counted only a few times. The CDR3 loop reads CASPRTGDLSSTDTQYF. CDR3 sequence (DNA): TGCGCCAGCCCAAGGACTGGGGATCTTTCTAGCACAGATACGCAGTATTTT. The V call is TRBV10-1, the J call TRBJ2-3, with D possibly matching TRBD2 (5 bases). The CDR3 covers 17 residues. V gave up 8 bases and J gave up 0 bases, with 21 bases separating them. The germline gives CDR1 WNHNN, CDR2 SYGVQD (reference sequence).